This is a list of T cell receptor beta chains from one sample in a study of T cell responses to AZD1222 COVID-19 vaccine. Using immunoSEQ multiplex PCR, the repertoire was profiled, and TCRdb retains in-frame clones only, with some absent. In the table there are some 150,000 clones, around 89% of which are singletons. Source: peripheral blood, taken on day 0 of AZD1222 vaccination. Every receptor here comes from an adult in good health. CDR3s include the opening cysteine and the closing phenylalanine or tryptophan. Each record gives: CDR3 DNA, CDR3 protein, D gene, clone size, V gene, J gene. D genes are given only for firm matches. Size values are once, few and many counts, or a class for expanded clones, and some rows have none.

TGCGCCAGCAGCTTGGGTATCGGACAGGGATATCGAAACGAGCAGTACTTC	CASSLGIGQGYRNEQYF	TRBD1	.	TRBV5-1	TRBJ2-7
TGTGCCAGCAGCGACCCCTCGGGAGCGAACACCGGGGAGCTGTTTTTT	CASSDPSGANTGELFF	.	.	TRBV9	TRBJ2-2
TGTGCCAGTAGTATGGCAGATAGCTCCTACAATGAGCAGTTCTTC	CASSMADSSYNEQFF	.	.	TRBV19	TRBJ2-1
TGTGCCAGCTCGAATTTATATGGCTACACCTTC	CASSNLYGYTF	.	.	TRBV18	TRBJ1-2
TGCGCCAGCAGCTTGGTGGGAGGACAGGGTTTCCCTGAAGCTTTCTTT	CASSLVGGQGFPEAFF	TRBD1	.	TRBV5-1	TRBJ1-1
TGTGCCAGCAGTTACTCGGTGGGAACCTACGAGCAGTACTTC	CASSYSVGTYEQYF	.	.	TRBV6-5	TRBJ2-7
TGTGCCAGCAGCCAGCAGGACACTGAAGCTTTCTTT	CASSQQDTEAFF	.	once	TRBV3-1/TRBV3-2	TRBJ1-1
TGTGCCAGCAGAGCACAGGGGGCAGGGGAGTCTGAAGCTTTCTTT	CASRAQGAGESEAFF	TRBD1	.	TRBV6-6	TRBJ1-1
TGTGCCAGCAGTGAGAACCGGGGGGGCCCCTACAATGAGCAGTTCTTC	CASSENRGGPYNEQFF	TRBD2	.	TRBV6-1	TRBJ2-1
TGTGCCAGCAGCGGGCAGGGAAACAATCAGCCCCAGCATTTT	CASSGQGNNQPQHF	.	.	TRBV9	TRBJ1-5
TGTGCCAGCAGCACAATAGTACGTGACGTTGCCGCCACCGGGGAGCTGTTTTTT	CASSTIVRDVAATGELFF	.	.	TRBV7-3	TRBJ2-2
TGTGCCAGCTCCTCGGCCAGGACAGGGGATAATTCACCCCTCCACTTT	CASSSARTGDNSPLHF	TRBD1	.	TRBV18	TRBJ1-6
TGTGCCAGCAGCGGAGAGGGAACCCCCAACTATGGCTACACCTTC	CASSGEGTPNYGYTF	.	.	TRBV7-6	TRBJ1-2
TGTGCCAGCTCACCACCAGCCGGGGAAAACATTCAGTACTTC	CASSPPAGENIQYF	.	.	TRBV18	TRBJ2-4
TGTGCCAGCAGCGGGCCGGGACAGGGAGGTTTAAGCTATGGCTACACCTTC	CASSGPGQGGLSYGYTF	TRBD1	once	TRBV7-2	TRBJ1-2
TGCAGTGCTAGTGGGGGCGCGAGCAATCAGCCCCAGCATTTT	CSASGGASNQPQHF	.	.	TRBV20-1	TRBJ1-5
TGTGCCAGCAGGGACGGACAGGTGTTCTACGAGCAGTACTTC	CASRDGQVFYEQYF	TRBD1	.	TRBV3-1/TRBV3-2	TRBJ2-7